This T cell receptor beta chain was sequenced during a study of chemoradiotherapy in HPV16-positive cancers. Study context: Candidate HPV-specific T-cell clones and common TCR motifs came from functional assays in two HPV16-positive patients. Study-level results: Only a couple of HPV16-positive patients supplied the functional HPV-specificity definition.

V shed 4 bases and J 4 bases; nucleotides not matched to a gene: 6. The CDR3 runs to 14 residues. Germline loops: CDR1 MGHDK, CDR2 SYGVNS. Profiled with immunoSEQ multiplex PCR; TCRdb holds only in-frame clones, not every one. The data show 1,500 to 2,000 clones, about nine tenths seen once. With regard to this clone: Its specificity is not known.

This clonotype was obtained from a human donor with HPV-associated anogenital cancer. The chain links TRBV25-1 to TRBJ2-7; 8 bases are a match to TRBD1. The sequencing here drew on tumor tissue, taken from a patient who underwent chemoradiotherapy. CDR3 amino acids: CASSAGGLGYEQYF. The CDR3 bases are TGTGCCAGCAGTGCAGGGGGCCTGGGGTACGAGCAGTACTTC.